This T cell receptor beta chain was sequenced during a study of blood T cell repertoires in COVID-19. Whole-study context: The study drew acute and convalescent COVID-19 samples from the United States, Italy and Spain.

The table came from immunoSEQ multiplex PCR; TCRdb's copy has only in-frame clones and leaves some out. The sample lists 150,000 to 200,000 clones; less than 90% were seen once. The receptor comes from a woman between 65 and 79 years old with acute or convalescent COVID-19. Sequenced material: peripheral blood.

The CDR3 sequence: CASLEGGAKNIQYF. Here the CDR3 DNA reads TGTGCCAGCCTGGAGGGGGGGGCCAAAAACATTCAGTACTTC. This chain links TRBV28 with TRBJ2-4, with D perhaps matching TRBD2 (7 bases). V was cut by 8 bases and J by 1 base, with 12 bases left in between. Germline CDR1 is MDHEN and CDR2 is SYDVKM. The CDR3 totals 14 residues.